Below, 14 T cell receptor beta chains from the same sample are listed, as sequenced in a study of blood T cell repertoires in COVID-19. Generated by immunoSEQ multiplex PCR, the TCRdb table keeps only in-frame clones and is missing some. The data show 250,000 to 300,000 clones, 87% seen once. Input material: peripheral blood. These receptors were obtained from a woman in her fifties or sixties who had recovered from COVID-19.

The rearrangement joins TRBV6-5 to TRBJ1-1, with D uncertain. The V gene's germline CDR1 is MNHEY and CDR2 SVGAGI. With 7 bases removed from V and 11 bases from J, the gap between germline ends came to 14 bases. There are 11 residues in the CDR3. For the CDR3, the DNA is TGTGCCAGCACCTTCGGGGTGGAGGCTTTCTTT. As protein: CASTFGVEAFF.

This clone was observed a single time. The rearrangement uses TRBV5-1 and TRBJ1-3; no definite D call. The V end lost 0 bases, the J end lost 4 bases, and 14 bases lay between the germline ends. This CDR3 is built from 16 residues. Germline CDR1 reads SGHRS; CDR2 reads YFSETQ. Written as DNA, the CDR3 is TGCGCCAGCAGCTTGGAACCCCCGGGGTCCGGAAACACCATATATTTT. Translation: CASSLEPPGSGNTIYF.

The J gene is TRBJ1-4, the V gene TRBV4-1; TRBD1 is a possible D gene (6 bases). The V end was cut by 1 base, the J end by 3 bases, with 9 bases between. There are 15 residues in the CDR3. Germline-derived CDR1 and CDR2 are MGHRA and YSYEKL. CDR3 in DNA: TGCGCCAGCAGCCAAGGGACAGATCCTAATGAAAAACTGTTTTTT. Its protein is CASSQGTDPNEKLFF.

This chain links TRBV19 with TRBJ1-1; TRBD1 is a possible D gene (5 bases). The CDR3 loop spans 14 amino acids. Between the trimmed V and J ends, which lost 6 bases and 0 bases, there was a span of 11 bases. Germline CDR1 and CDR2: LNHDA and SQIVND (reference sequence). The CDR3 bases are TGTGCCAGTAGCCCCAGGGCGGTGAACACTGAAGCTTTCTTT. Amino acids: CASSPRAVNTEAFF.

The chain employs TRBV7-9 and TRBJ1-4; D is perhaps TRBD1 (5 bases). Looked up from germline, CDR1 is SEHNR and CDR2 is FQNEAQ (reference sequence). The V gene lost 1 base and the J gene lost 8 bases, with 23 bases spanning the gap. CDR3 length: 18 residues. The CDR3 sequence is CASSLGLAGRGEDEKLFF. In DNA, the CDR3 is TGTGCCAGCAGCTTAGGTCTGGCAGGGAGGGGCGAAGACGAAAAACTGTTTTTT.

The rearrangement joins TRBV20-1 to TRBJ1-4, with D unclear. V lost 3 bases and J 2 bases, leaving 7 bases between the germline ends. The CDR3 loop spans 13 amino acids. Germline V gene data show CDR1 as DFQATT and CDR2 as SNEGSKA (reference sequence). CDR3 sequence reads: CSASGVTNEKLFF. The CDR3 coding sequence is TGCAGTGCTAGTGGCGTTACTAATGAAAAACTGTTTTTT.

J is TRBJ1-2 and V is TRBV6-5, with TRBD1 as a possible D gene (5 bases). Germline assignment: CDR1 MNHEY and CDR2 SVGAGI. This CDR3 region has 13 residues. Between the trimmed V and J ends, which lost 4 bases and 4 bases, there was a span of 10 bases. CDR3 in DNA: TGTGCCAGCAGTTTACAGGCAACCTATGGCTACACCTTC. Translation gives CASSLQATYGYTF.

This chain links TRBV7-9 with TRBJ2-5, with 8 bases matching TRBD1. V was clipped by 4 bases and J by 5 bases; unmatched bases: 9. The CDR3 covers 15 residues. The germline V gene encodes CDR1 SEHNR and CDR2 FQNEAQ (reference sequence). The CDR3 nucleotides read TGTGCCAGCAGCTGGACAGGGAAGACCTGGGAGACCCAGTACTTC. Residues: CASSWTGKTWETQYF.

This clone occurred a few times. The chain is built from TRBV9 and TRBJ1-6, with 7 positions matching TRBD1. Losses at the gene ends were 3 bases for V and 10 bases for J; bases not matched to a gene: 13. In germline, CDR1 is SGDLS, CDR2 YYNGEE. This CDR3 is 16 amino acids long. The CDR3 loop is CASSDPQGQGGSPLHF. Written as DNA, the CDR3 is TGTGCCAGCAGCGACCCCCAGGGGCAGGGGGGCTCACCCCTCCACTTT.

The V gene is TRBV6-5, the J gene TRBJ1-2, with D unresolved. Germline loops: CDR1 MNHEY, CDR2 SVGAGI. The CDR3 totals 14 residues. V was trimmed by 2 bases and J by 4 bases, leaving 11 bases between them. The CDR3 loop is CASSYGRDPYGYTF. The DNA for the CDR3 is TGTGCCAGCAGTTACGGCCGGGATCCCTATGGCTACACCTTC.

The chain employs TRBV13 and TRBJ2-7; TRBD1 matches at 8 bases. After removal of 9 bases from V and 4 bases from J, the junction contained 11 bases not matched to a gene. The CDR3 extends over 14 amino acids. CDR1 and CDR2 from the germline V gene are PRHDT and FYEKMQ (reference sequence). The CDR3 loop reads CARPPGDRRYEQYF. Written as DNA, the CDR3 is TGTGCCAGGCCCCCAGGGGACAGGAGGTACGAGCAGTACTTC.

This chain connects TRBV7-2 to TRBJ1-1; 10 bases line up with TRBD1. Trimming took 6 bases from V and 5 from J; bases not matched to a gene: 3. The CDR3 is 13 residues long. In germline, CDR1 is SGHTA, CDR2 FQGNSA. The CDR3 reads CASSPGQGTEAFF. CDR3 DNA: TGTGCCAGCAGTCCGGGACAGGGGACTGAAGCTTTCTTT.

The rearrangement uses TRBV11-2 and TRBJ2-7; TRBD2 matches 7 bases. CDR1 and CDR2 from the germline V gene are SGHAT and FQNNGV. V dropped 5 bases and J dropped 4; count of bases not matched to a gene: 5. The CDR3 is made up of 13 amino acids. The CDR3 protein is CASSGTTLYEQYF. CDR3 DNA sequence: TGTGCCAGCAGCGGGACTACCCTATACGAGCAGTACTTC.

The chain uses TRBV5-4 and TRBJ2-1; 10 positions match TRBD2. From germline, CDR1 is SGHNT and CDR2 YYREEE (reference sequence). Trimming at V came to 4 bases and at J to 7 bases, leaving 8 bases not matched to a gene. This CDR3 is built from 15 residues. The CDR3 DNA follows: TGTGCCAGCAGCCAAAGCGGGGGGGCCTTGAATGAGCAGTTCTTC. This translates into CASSQSGGALNEQFF. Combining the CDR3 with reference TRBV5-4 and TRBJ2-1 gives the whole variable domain ETGVTQSPTHLIKTRGQQVTLRCSSQSGHNTVSWYQQALGQGPQFIFQYYREEENGRGNFPPRFSGLQFPNYSSELNVNALELDDSALYLCASSQSGGALNEQFFGPGTRLTVL.